The TCR beta chain described here comes from a study of T cell changes during pregnancy in multiple sclerosis. The table came from immunoSEQ multiplex PCR; TCRdb's copy has only in-frame clones and leaves some out. The sample holds approximately 82,000 clones; 75% to 95% are singletons and the top ten take approximately 0.47%. Trimming cost V 1 base and J 4 bases; bases outside gene matches: 4. The CDR3 spans 16 residues. The germline V gene encodes CDR1 SEHNR and CDR2 FQNEAQ (reference sequence). The sequences come from CD4+ T cells from peripheral blood mononuclear cells, collected in the second trimester of pregnancy. The source of this sequence is a female donor with multiple sclerosis, enrolled in a pregnancy study. This sequence joins TRBV7-9 and TRBJ2-2; 9 nucleotides line up with TRBD2. This CDR3 reads CASSLVGTSSTGELFF. CDR3 sequence (DNA): TGTGCCAGCAGCTTAGTAGGGACTAGCAGCACCGGGGAGCTGTTTTTT.